This TCR beta chain was sequenced in a study of T cell responses to AZD1222 COVID-19 vaccine. Study-wide findings and caveats: At 160-218 and 743-854, vaccine-associated CD4 TCRs were dominant, and they spanned spike. Donors were largely white British and mainly female; clonal diversity was possibly underestimated. The number of AZD1222 recipients seropositive at baseline was only six.

Doses given second, at about 4 or about 12 weeks, were pooled. Data came from immunoSEQ multiplex PCR; TCRdb stores just in-frame clones and leaves some out. The sample carries under 170,000 clones, 75% to 95% recorded once. For this clone: The target antigen is unknown.

V gave up 6 bases and J gave up 3 bases, with 9 bases separating them. Looked up from germline, CDR1 is SNHLY and CDR2 is FYNNEI. CDR3 length: 13 amino acids. Here the sequenced sample was peripheral blood, taken 28 days after the second AZD1222 dose. The sequence derives from an adult who received the AZD1222 COVID-19 vaccine. The chain joins TRBV2 to TRBJ1-3, with D perhaps TRBD1 (5 bases). CDR3 in DNA: TGTGCCAGCAGCGGGACCCTTGGAAACACCATATATTTT. It specifies CASSGTLGNTIYF.